The clone carrying this TCR beta chain was recorded a few times. Its target is not known. The CDR3 covers 14 residues. Trimming shortened V by 1 base and J by 0 bases, and 6 bases separated the two germline ends. CDR1 is MGHRA and CDR2 is YSYEKL in the germline V gene. Constant-segment primers and 5'RACE yielded cDNA libraries for TCR alpha and TCR beta, each carrying sample barcodes and UMIs. TCRdb processed the 5' RACE reads anew with MiXCR; each CDR3 protein has one entry. Of approximately 210,000 distinct CDR3 sequences listed, about 11% are singletons. The data were taken from a study of T-cell memory formation after mild COVID-19. Study-wide points: There was no confirmation that second-wave clones peaking on day 37 were SARS-CoV-2 specific. Researchers found some responding clones in pre-infection memory, a sign that cross-reactive memory joined. Most CD4+ clones that shrank were in CM and EM, while CD8+ ones turned up in EMRA.

The source is a man aged 18 to 29 who had mild COVID-19 (a few samples of this study predate the infection). Cell type and time point are not known. The chain employs TRBV4-1 and TRBJ1-1; no firm D call. Sequencing was carried out using PBMCs or a T cell subset sorted from them (not recorded which). CDR3 in amino acids: CASSQGGLNTEAFF. DNA of the CDR3: TGCGCCAGCAGCCAAGGGGGTCTGAACACTGAAGCTTTCTTT.